What follows is one T cell receptor beta chain and its context. This sample stems from a study of blood T cell repertoires in COVID-19. For the study at large: T cells, B-cell-depleted T cells, or PBMCs supplied cDNA or gDNA.

V lost 1 base, J lost 5 bases, and 31 bases lay in between. Looked up from germline, CDR1 is SGHRS and CDR2 is YFSETQ. This CDR3 contains 21 residues. This table comes from immunoSEQ multiplex PCR, and its TCRdb copy is limited to in-frame clones, with some not included. This sample has some 300,000 clones; 85% to 90% occur once, and the top ten carry roughly a tenth. Adults between roughly 18 and 89 years of age took part from about two dozen US areas. Cohort 3 recovery required two negative PCRs, clearance, or symptom resolution. This rearrangement joins TRBV5-1 to TRBJ2-1; D may be TRBD2 (7 bases). Sequencing was performed on PBMCs or T cells enriched from blood (not recorded which). The source of this sequence is a woman aged 25-40 years who had recovered from COVID-19. The CDR3 loop is CASSLLPPENLLSGTNNEQFF. The CDR3 DNA reads as TGCGCCAGCAGCTTGCTCCCCCCCGAAAATCTATTGAGCGGGACAAACAATGAGCAGTTCTTC.